Presented here are 6 T cell receptor beta chains from one specimen sequenced in a study of regulatory T cells in long-lasting Graves disease (dated by TCRdb to about 2021). Libraries came from multiplex PCR. Instrument used: Illumina HiSeq 4000. TCR beta libraries were built with iRepertoire HTBI primers and Arm-PCR amplification of CDR3 regions. Through fastp at Q25 and MiXCR, TCRdb rebuilt clones from the public reads, retaining in-frame beta chains. CDR3 protein duplicates are merged, each entry listing the most common genes and DNA. The sample contains a few hundred thousand distinct CDR3 sequences, roughly 23% of them found a single time. The ten largest clonotypes hold over 10% of the sample. The time point label for this specimen denotes: persistent/refractory GD, antithyroid drugs over 5 years with positive TRAb. RNA was extracted from PBMCs in TRIzol for both TCR sequencing and RNA sequencing.

This material consisted of peripheral blood mononuclear cells (PBMCs), taken when the disease was refractory, from a patient treated with antithyroid drugs. The receptors were gathered from a female donor with Graves disease.

The chain employs TRBV7-9 and TRBJ2-7; D unclear. CDR1 and CDR2 from the germline V gene are SEHNR and FQNEAQ (reference sequence). This CDR3 contains 15 residues. V gave up 4 bases and J gave up 0 bases, with 13 bases separating them. The chain's CDR3 is CASSSVAKSSYEQYF. The CDR3 DNA sequence: TGTGCCAGCAGCTCGGTTGCGAAGAGCTCCTACGAGCAGTACTTC.

This clonotype was picked up a small number of times. This sequence joins TRBV12-3 or TRBV12-4 and TRBJ2-1; possible D gene TRBD2, 6 bases. Trimming pared 1 base from V and 8 bases from J, leaving 9 bases between. The CDR3 has 13 amino acids. The CDR3 here is CASSLGDWHEQFF. CDR3 nucleotides: TGTGCCAGCAGTTTAGGGGACTGGCATGAGCAGTTCTTC.

V is TRBV7-9 and J is TRBJ1-2; D possibly corresponds to TRBD1 (5 bases). V was cut by 2 bases and J by 0 bases, with 10 bases left in between. Germline V gene data show CDR1 as SEHNR and CDR2 as FQNEAQ (reference sequence). The CDR3 sequence is 15 residues long. The CDR3 region has the DNA TGTGCCAGCAGCTTAACCGACAGACCTAACTATGGCTACACCTTC. It is translated as CASSLTDRPNYGYTF.

The chain uses TRBV10-3 and TRBJ1-5; the D is unclear. The CDR3 covers 12 residues. V gave up 3 bases and J gave up 5 bases, with 5 bases separating them. Germline V gene data show CDR1 as ENHRY and CDR2 as SYGVKD. The CDR3 DNA sequence: TGTGCCATCAGTGACGGGGATCAGCCCCAGCATTTT. Its protein is CAISDGDQPQHF.

V usage is TRBV28 and J usage is TRBJ1-6, with 8 bases lining up with TRBD1. The CDR3 has 15 residues. Germline lookup yields CDR1 MDHEN and CDR2 SYDVKM. The V and J ends lost 5 bases and 10 bases, in that order; junction bases with no gene match: 10. The CDR3 DNA sequence: TGTGCCAGCAGTAGACAGGGGCATCGCGAGTCACCCCTCCACTTT. Protein: CASSRQGHRESPLHF.

The rearrangement joins TRBV24-1 to TRBJ2-2; D is unresolved. The CDR3 is 14 amino acids. Trimming removed 0 bases at V and 7 bases at J, with 8 bases between. CDR1 and CDR2 from the germline V gene are KGHDR and SFDVKD. The DNA for the CDR3 is TGTGCCACCAGTGATTTGGAGCGTGACGGGGAGCTGTTTTTT. Amino acid sequence: CATSDLERDGELFF.